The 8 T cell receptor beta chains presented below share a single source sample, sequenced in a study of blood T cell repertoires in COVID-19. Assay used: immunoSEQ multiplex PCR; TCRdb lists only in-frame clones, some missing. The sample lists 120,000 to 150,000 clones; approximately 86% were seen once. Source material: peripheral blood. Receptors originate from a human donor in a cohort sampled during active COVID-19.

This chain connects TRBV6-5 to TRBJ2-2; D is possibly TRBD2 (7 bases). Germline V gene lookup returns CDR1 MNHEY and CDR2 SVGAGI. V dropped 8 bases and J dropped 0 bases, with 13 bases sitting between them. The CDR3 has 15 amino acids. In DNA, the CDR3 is TGTGCCAGCGGGGGGGCGGGCCCGAACACCGGGGAGCTGTTTTTT. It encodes CASGGAGPNTGELFF.

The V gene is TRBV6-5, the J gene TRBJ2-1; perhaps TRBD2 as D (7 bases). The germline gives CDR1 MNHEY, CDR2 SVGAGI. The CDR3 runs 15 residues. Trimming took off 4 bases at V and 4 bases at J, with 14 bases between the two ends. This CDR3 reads CASSSRGGGYNEQFF. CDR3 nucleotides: TGTGCCAGCAGTTCCCGCGGGGGCGGGTACAATGAGCAGTTCTTC.

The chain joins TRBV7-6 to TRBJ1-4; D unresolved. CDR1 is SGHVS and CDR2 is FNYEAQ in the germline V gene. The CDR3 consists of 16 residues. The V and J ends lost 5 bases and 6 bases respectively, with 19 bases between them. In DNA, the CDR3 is TGTGCCAGCAGCGCCCTCGAAAAAGAACTGGATGAAAAACTGTTTTTT. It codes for CASSALEKELDEKLFF.

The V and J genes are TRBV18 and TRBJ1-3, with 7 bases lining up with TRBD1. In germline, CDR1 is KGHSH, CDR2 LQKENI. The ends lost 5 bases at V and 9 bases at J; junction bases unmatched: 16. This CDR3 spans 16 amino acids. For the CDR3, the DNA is TGTGCCAGCTCAGGGGACAGATCCAAGGCAGTTGGCACCATATATTTT. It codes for CASSGDRSKAVGTIYF. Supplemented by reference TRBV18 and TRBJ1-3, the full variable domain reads NAGVMQNPRHLVRRRGQEARLRCSPMKGHSHVYWYRQLPEEGLKFMVYLQKENIIDESGMPKERFSAEFPKEGPSILRIQQVVRGDSAAYFCASSGDRSKAVGTIYFGEGSWLTVV.

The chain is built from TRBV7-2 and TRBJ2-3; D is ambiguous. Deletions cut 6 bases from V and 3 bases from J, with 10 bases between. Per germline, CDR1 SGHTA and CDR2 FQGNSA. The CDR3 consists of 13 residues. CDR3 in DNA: TGTGCCAGCAGAGCTTTCCGGACAGATACGCAGTATTTT. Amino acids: CASRAFRTDTQYF.

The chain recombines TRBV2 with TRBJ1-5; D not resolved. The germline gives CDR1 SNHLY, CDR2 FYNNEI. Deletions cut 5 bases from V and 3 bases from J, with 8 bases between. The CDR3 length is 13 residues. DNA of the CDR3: TGTGCCAGCAGTCCACAAAACAATCAGCCCCAGCATTTT. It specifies CASSPQNNQPQHF. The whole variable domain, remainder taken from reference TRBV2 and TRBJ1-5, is EPEVTQTPSHQVTQMGQEVILRCVPISNHLYFYWYRQILGQKVEFLVSFYNNEISEKSEIFDDQFSVERPDGSNFTLKIRSTKLEDSAMYFCASSPQNNQPQHFGDGTRLSIL.

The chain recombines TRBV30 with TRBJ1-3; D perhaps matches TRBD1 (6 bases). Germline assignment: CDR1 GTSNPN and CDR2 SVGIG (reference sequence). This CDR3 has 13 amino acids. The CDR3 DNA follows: TGTGGAACGATAGGGGGACCTGGAAACACCATATATTTT. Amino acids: CGTIGGPGNTIYF.

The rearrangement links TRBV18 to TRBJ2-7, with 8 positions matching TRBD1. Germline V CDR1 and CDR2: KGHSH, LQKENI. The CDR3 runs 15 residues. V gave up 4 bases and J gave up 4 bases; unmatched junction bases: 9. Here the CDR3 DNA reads TGTGCCAGCTCACATATCTCCGGACAGGGATACGAGCAGTACTTC. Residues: CASSHISGQGYEQYF. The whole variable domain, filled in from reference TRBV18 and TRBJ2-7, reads NAGVMQNPRHLVRRRGQEARLRCSPMKGHSHVYWYRQLPEEGLKFMVYLQKENIIDESGMPKERFSAEFPKEGPSILRIQQVVRGDSAAYFCASSHISGQGYEQYFGPGTRLTVT.